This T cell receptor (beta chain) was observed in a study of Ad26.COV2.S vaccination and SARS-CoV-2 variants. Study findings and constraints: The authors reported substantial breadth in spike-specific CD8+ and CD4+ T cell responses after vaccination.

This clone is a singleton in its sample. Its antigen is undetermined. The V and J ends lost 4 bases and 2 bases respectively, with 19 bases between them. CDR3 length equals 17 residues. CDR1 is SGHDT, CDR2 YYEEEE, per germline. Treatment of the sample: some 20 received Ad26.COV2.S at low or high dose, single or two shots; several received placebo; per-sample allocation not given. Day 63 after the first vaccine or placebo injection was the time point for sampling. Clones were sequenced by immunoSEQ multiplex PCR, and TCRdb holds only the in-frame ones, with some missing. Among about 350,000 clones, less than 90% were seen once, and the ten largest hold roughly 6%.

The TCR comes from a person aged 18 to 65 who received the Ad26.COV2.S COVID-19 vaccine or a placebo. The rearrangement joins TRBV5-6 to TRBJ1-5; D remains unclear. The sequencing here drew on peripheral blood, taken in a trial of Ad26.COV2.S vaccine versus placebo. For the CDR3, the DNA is TGTGCCAGCAGCGTCATTGCTGGCGGTCAGGGCAATCAGCCCCAGCATTTT. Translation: CASSVIAGGQGNQPQHF.